These 32 T cell receptor beta chains were all obtained from the same sample, sequenced in a study of shared clonotypes between healthy human individuals. The method was immunoSEQ multiplex PCR; TCRdb's version includes in-frame clones alone and lacks a portion of them. The table lists around 510,000 clones, roughly 95% of them singletons, with approximately 0.067% in the top ten. The sample consisted of naive CD4+ T cells sorted from blood. Subset reported: CD45RA+ positively selected. These receptors came from a woman between 25 and 40 years old in good health.

V is TRBV19 and J is TRBJ1-5; possibly TRBD1 for D (6 bases). This CDR3 has 14 residues. Germline CDR1 is LNHDA and CDR2 is SQIVND (reference sequence). Trimming shortened V by 5 bases and J by 7 bases, and 15 bases separated the two germline ends. Here the CDR3 DNA reads TGTGCCAGTAGTCCGGGGGGCGTTTGGCAGCCCCAGCATTTT. This gives the protein CASSPGGVWQPQHF.

CDR3 region: CASSQLSEPQSRANVLTF. The DNA of the CDR3 is TGCGCCAGCAGCCAGCTCTCAGAACCACAAAGTCGGGCCAACGTCCTGACTTTC. This sequence joins TRBV4-1 and TRBJ2-6; unclear D gene. The germline V and J ends were trimmed by 3 bases and 5 bases, with 20 bases remaining between them. CDR1 and CDR2 (germline): MGHRA, YSYEKL. The CDR3 consists of 18 residues.

The chain has TRBV11-3 and TRBJ2-1; TRBD1 matches 9 bases. This CDR3 is built from 14 residues. V shed 2 bases, J shed 7 bases, and the junction held 3 bases outside the gene matches. From germline, CDR1 is SGHNT and CDR2 YENEEA. The CDR3 loop reads CASSLRDRANEQFF. The CDR3 DNA reads TGTGCCAGCAGCTTACGGGACAGGGCTAATGAGCAGTTCTTC.

This chain uses TRBV30 with TRBJ2-7; the match to TRBD2 covers 7 bases. V lost 5 bases and J lost 4; bases outside the gene matches: 11. This CDR3 comprises 14 residues. The germline V gene has CDR1 GTSNPN and CDR2 SVGIG (reference sequence). CDR3 coding DNA: TGTGCCTGGGATCGTCTGGCGGGAGTTTACGAGCAGTACTTC. This sequence encodes CAWDRLAGVYEQYF.

V and J are TRBV10-3 and TRBJ2-7; TRBD2 might be the D (6 bases). V dropped 0 bases and J dropped 0 bases, with 9 bases sitting between them. The germline CDR1 and CDR2 sequences are ENHRY and SYGVKD. This CDR3 is built from 15 residues. CDR3 loop: CAISESSGASYEQYF. As DNA, the CDR3 is TGTGCCATCAGTGAGTCTAGCGGAGCCTCCTACGAGCAGTACTTC.

The sample holds one count of this clone. The chain combines TRBV10-2 with TRBJ2-2; possibly TRBD1 or TRBD2 for D (5 bases each). Per germline, CDR1 WSHSY and CDR2 SAAADI. CDR3 length: 14 amino acids. Trimming took 10 bases from V and 1 from J, leaving 13 bases between them. The CDR3 DNA reads TGCGCCACCCTGGCTGGGGGGAACACCGGGGAGCTGTTTTTT. The encoded protein is CATLAGGNTGELFF.

The genes are TRBV10-3 and TRBJ2-5, with 10 bases that match TRBD2. Judging by the DNA end, TRBJ2-7 fits better; the J call may be wrong. This CDR3 has 13 amino acids. Germline CDR1 reads ENHRY; CDR2 reads SYGVKD. The DNA of the CDR3 is TGTGCCACCCTAGCGGGAGCCCCTCACGAGCAGTACTTC. It specifies CATLAGAPHEQYF.

As DNA, the CDR3 is TGTGCCAGCAGTGACCCAGGGGGGAACTATGGCTACACCTTC. This codes for CASSDPGGNYGYTF. This chain uses TRBV6-1 with TRBJ1-2, with 7 positions matching TRBD1. J gave up 2 bases and V 3 bases, and 3 bases lay outside the gene matches. The CDR3 consists of 14 residues. Germline V CDR1 and CDR2: MNHNS, SASEGT.

The V and J genes are TRBV9 and TRBJ2-1; D possibly corresponds to TRBD2 (5 bases). There are 15 residues in the CDR3. Germline V lookup: CDR1 SGDLS, CDR2 YYNGEE. V dropped 3 bases and J dropped 2 bases, with 12 bases sitting between them. The CDR3 nucleotides read TGTGCCAGCAGCGCAACTAGTTCGACCTACAATGAGCAGTTCTTC. Translation gives CASSATSSTYNEQFF. Using reference TRBV9 and TRBJ2-1 for the parts outside the CDR3, the full variable domain is DSGVTQTPKHLITATGQRVTLRCSPRSGDLSVYWYQQSLDQGLQFLIQYYNGEERAKGNILERFSAQQFPDLHSELNLSSLELGDSALYFCASSATSSTYNEQFFGPGTRLTVL.

This clone occurred once. A junction boundary mismatches the germline segment, possibly from a read error. This chain joins TRBV6-1 and TRBJ2-7; 7 nucleotides align to TRBD1. This CDR3 is built from 14 residues. Germline CDR1 MNHNS, CDR2 SASEGT. CDR3 nucleotide sequence: TGTGCCAGCAGGGAAGACAGGGTCGAGTACGAGCAGTACTTC. Protein: CASREDRVEYEQYF.

This clone was seen more than once but under ten times. The chain recombines TRBV19 with TRBJ2-1; D may be TRBD1 or TRBD2 (5 bases each). The CDR3 is 12 amino acids. Germline V gives CDR1 LNHDA, CDR2 SQIVND (reference sequence). CDR3 in amino acids: CATRRGANEQFF. CDR3 DNA: TGTGCTACCCGGCGAGGGGCTAATGAGCAGTTCTTC. Together with reference TRBV19 and TRBJ2-1, the CDR3 gives the full variable domain: DGGITQSPKYLFRKEGQNVTLSCEQNLNHDAMYWYRQDPGQGLRLIYYSQIVNDFQKGDIAEGYSVSREKKESFPLTVTSAQKNPTAFYLCATRRGANEQFFGPGTRLTVL.

This clone was seen a handful of times. This sequence joins TRBV19 and TRBJ1-5; D not resolved. The V end lost 6 bases, the J end lost 1 base, and 4 bases lay between the germline ends. The CDR3 sequence is 12 residues long. From germline, CDR1 is LNHDA and CDR2 SQIVND (reference sequence). The CDR3 region has the DNA TGTGCCAGTAGCCAGAGCAATCAGCCCCAGCATTTT. Its translation is CASSQSNQPQHF. Combining the CDR3 with reference TRBV19 and TRBJ1-5 gives the whole variable domain DGGITQSPKYLFRKEGQNVTLSCEQNLNHDAMYWYRQDPGQGLRLIYYSQIVNDFQKGDIAEGYSVSREKKESFPLTVTSAQKNPTAFYLCASSQSNQPQHFGDGTRLSIL.

The rearrangement links TRBV5-1 to TRBJ2-7, with TRBD2 matching 8 bases. CDR3 length: 16 amino acids. Looked up from germline, CDR1 is SGHRS and CDR2 is YFSETQ. V shed 0 bases, J shed 4 bases, and the junction held 9 bases outside the gene matches. Here the CDR3 DNA reads TGCGCCAGCAGCTTGGCCGGAAGCGGGAGTATGTACGAGCAGTACTTC. Amino acid sequence: CASSLAGSGSMYEQYF.

In this sample, this clone turned up once. This chain links TRBV29-1 with TRBJ2-3, with 8 bases aligning to TRBD1. V was clipped by 6 bases and J by 2 bases; unmatched bases: 7. This CDR3 is 14 amino acids long. The germline CDR1 and CDR2 sequences are SQVTM and ANQGSEA. CDR3 DNA: TGCAGCGTCGGACAGGGCTTGAACACAGATACGCAGTATTTT. This translates into CSVGQGLNTDTQYF.

The CDR3 sequence is CASPPPQLTSTDTQYF. The CDR3 nucleotides read TGTGCCAGCCCCCCACCCCAACTAACTAGCACAGATACGCAGTATTTT. This chain links TRBV28 with TRBJ2-3; D remains unclear. The CDR3 has 16 residues. Trimming removed 8 bases at V and 0 bases at J, with 18 bases between. Germline lookup yields CDR1 MDHEN and CDR2 SYDVKM.

This chain joins TRBV2 and TRBJ2-1, with 9 bases identical to TRBD1. V lost 6 bases to trimming and J lost 9 bases; unmatched junction nucleotides: 6. CDR1 is SNHLY, CDR2 FYNNEI, per germline. The CDR3 is made up of 13 amino acids. The CDR3 sequence: CASSVLTGGEQFF. Here the CDR3 DNA reads TGTGCCAGCAGCGTCCTGACAGGGGGTGAGCAGTTCTTC.

This rearrangement joins TRBV7-9 to TRBJ2-7; D possibly matches TRBD1 or TRBD2 (5 bases each). Germline V gives CDR1 SEHNR, CDR2 FQNEAQ (reference sequence). V shed 1 base and J shed 0 bases, with 10 bases lying between them. CDR3 length equals 15 residues. This chain's CDR3 is CASSLGDGSSYEQYF. The CDR3 nucleotides read TGTGCCAGCAGCTTAGGGGACGGTAGCTCCTACGAGCAGTACTTC.

This clone was detected once. The chain has TRBV7-6 and TRBJ2-5; D unresolved. This CDR3 has 12 residues. Germline V gene sequence: CDR1 SGHVS, CDR2 FNYEAQ. V gave up 2 bases and J gave up 5 bases, with 6 bases separating them. The CDR3 is CASSLSGETQYF. The CDR3 nucleotides read TGTGCCAGCAGCTTAAGTGGGGAGACCCAGTACTTC.

This clone was seen only once. The V call is TRBV6-5, the J call TRBJ2-2; 13 bases fit TRBD2. Germline V gene lookup returns CDR1 MNHEY and CDR2 SVGAGI. V lost 4 bases, J lost 7 bases, and 3 bases stayed unmatched. This CDR3 region has 15 residues. The CDR3 coding sequence is TGTGCCAGCAGTTTAACTAGCGGGAGGGTCGGGGAGCTGTTTTTT. Encoded protein: CASSLTSGRVGELFF.

The chain couples TRBV28 to TRBJ2-7; 12 nucleotides agree with TRBD1. This CDR3 contains 15 residues. V shed 8 bases, J shed 1 base, and the junction held 6 bases outside the gene matches. From germline, CDR1 is MDHEN and CDR2 SYDVKM. The CDR3 is CASSGQGAGSYEQYF. In DNA form, the CDR3 reads TGTGCCAGCTCGGGACAGGGGGCAGGGTCCTACGAGCAGTACTTC.

The chain combines TRBV5-1 with TRBJ1-4; a weak D match, TRBD1 (6 bases). The CDR3 sequence is 15 residues long. Trimming left V 1 base short and J 8 bases short, with 15 bases between. Germline loops: CDR1 SGHRS, CDR2 YFSETQ. The CDR3 protein is CASSLHREVGEKLFF. Written as DNA, the CDR3 is TGCGCCAGCAGCTTGCACAGGGAAGTAGGGGAAAAACTGTTTTTT.

This clone has a single count. The rearrangement uses TRBV25-1 and TRBJ2-2, with TRBD2 as a possible D gene (6 bases). The germline CDR1 and CDR2 sequences are MGHDK and SYGVNS. Trimming took off 5 bases at V and 3 bases at J, with 13 bases between the two ends. This CDR3 has 15 residues. The CDR3 coding sequence is TGTGCCAGCAGTAGAGGTGGGACTGACACCGGGGAGCTGTTTTTT. It encodes CASSRGGTDTGELFF.

The chain carries TRBV6-5 and TRBJ1-1; D possibly corresponds to TRBD1 (5 bases). Trimming left V 10 bases short and J 5 bases short, with 17 bases between. The CDR3 is 13 residues long. Germline V CDR1 and CDR2: MNHEY, SVGAGI. CDR3 coding DNA: TGTGCCACTACACCGCCTGGGGGGACTGAAGCTTTCTTT. Protein sequence: CATTPPGGTEAFF.

The chain recombines TRBV29-1 with TRBJ2-5, with D perhaps matching TRBD1 (5 bases). Germline V CDR1 and CDR2: SQVTM, ANQGSEA. The length of the CDR3 is 12 residues. The V and J ends lost 7 bases and 1 base respectively, with 10 bases between them. CDR3 nucleotides: TGCAGCGCAGTAGGGGCCCAAGAGACCCAGTACTTC. Its protein is CSAVGAQETQYF. Complete variable domain (other parts from reference TRBV29-1 and TRBJ2-5): SAVISQKPSRDICQRGTSLTIQCQVDSQVTMMFWYRQQPGQSLTLIATANQGSEATYESGFVIDKFPISRPNLTFSTLTVSNMSPEDSSIYLCSAVGAQETQYFGPGTRLLVL.

The DNA of the CDR3 is TGTGCCAGTAGTATCTTCCAGTCCTCCTACAATGAGCAGTTCTTC. Protein: CASSIFQSSYNEQFF. The chain combines TRBV19 with TRBJ2-1, with D unclear. V lost 3 bases, J lost 0 bases, and 9 bases lay in between. The length of the CDR3 is 15 residues. CDR1 and CDR2 from the germline V gene are LNHDA and SQIVND (reference sequence).

This clone was recorded only once. The chain uses TRBV19 and TRBJ2-1; 7 bases line up with TRBD2. CDR1 is LNHDA and CDR2 is SQIVND in the germline V gene (reference sequence). Germline trimming cut 0 bases from V and 7 bases from J; bases unmatched to any gene: 24. The CDR3 loop spans 21 amino acids. CDR3 in DNA: TGTGCCAGTAGTATAGATCAATCAAGACTAGCTCTCGTTCCTTTTAATAATGAGCAGTTCTTC. This encodes CASSIDQSRLALVPFNNEQFF.

The J gene is TRBJ2-3, the V gene TRBV20-1; D is uncertain. The CDR3 is 11 amino acids. Per the germline V gene, CDR1 is DFQATT and CDR2 is SNEGSKA (reference sequence). Trimming took off 0 bases at V and 4 bases at J, with 2 bases between the two ends. The CDR3 DNA reads TGCAGTGCTAGAGAGGCAGATACGCAGTATTTT. Translated: CSAREADTQYF.

V gene TRBV15 combines with J gene TRBJ2-7; 14 bases line up with TRBD2. With V trimmed by 3 bases and J by 0 bases, 1 base remained unmatched. Germline CDR1 reads LNHNV; CDR2 reads YYDKDF (reference sequence). The CDR3 is made up of 16 amino acids. In nucleotides, the CDR3 is TGTGCCACCAGCAGGGGACTAGCGGGAGTCTCCTACGAGCAGTACTTC. This sequence encodes CATSRGLAGVSYEQYF.

The chain links TRBV5-1 to TRBJ1-1; D perhaps matches TRBD1 (5 bases). Trimming stripped 3 bases from V and 2 bases from J, with 20 bases between. Germline lookup yields CDR1 SGHRS and CDR2 YFSETQ. This CDR3 has 17 residues. CDR3 sequence: CASSYTLLGEVNTEAFF. The CDR3 nucleotides are TGCGCCAGCAGCTACACGCTGTTGGGGGAAGTAAACACTGAAGCTTTCTTT.

This rearrangement joins TRBV7-9 to TRBJ1-1, with TRBD1 matching over 10 bases. Trimming took 7 bases from V and 0 from J; bases not matched to a gene: 14. CDR1 is SEHNR and CDR2 is FQNEAQ in the germline V gene (reference sequence). The CDR3 has 18 residues. The CDR3 reads CASNDGGQGLGMNTEAFF. DNA of the CDR3: TGTGCCAGCAATGATGGGGGACAGGGGTTAGGAATGAACACTGAAGCTTTCTTT.

The chain carries TRBV5-4 and TRBJ1-5; no definite D call. From germline, CDR1 is SGHNT and CDR2 YYREEE (reference sequence). Trimming left V 3 bases short and J 2 bases short, with 18 bases between. The CDR3 sequence is 17 residues long. The DNA of the CDR3 is TGTGCCAGCAGCTATGGAGGCGTTCAGGTGGGCAATCAGCCCCAGCATTTT. It codes for CASSYGGVQVGNQPQHF.

The chain recombines TRBV5-1 with TRBJ2-1; D call uncertain. Germline loops: CDR1 SGHRS, CDR2 YFSETQ. The CDR3 has 13 amino acids. Trimming removed 0 bases from V and 7 bases from J, with 8 bases in between. CDR3 DNA sequence: TGCGCCAGCAGCTTGGCCCATCTTAATGAGCAGTTCTTC. Protein: CASSLAHLNEQFF.